The 3 T cell receptor beta chains presented below share a single source sample, sequenced in a study of blood T cell repertoires in COVID-19. Repertoires were generated with immunoSEQ multiplex PCR, while TCRdb's copy carries only in-frame clones and drops some. The sample carries about 170,000 clones, 84% recorded once. Sequencing was carried out using peripheral blood. The receptors come from a woman of 80 years or more with COVID-19, enrolled during active disease.

The J gene is TRBJ1-1, the V gene TRBV7-9, with 8 bases that match TRBD1. Per the germline V gene, CDR1 is SEHNR and CDR2 is FQNEAQ (reference sequence). The CDR3 length is 14 residues. With 5 bases clipped from V and 5 bases from J, the junction kept 7 bases outside the gene matches. The chain's CDR3 is CASSTGQGMTEAFF. DNA of the CDR3: TGTGCCAGCAGCACCGGACAGGGTATGACTGAAGCTTTCTTT.

The chain combines TRBV12-5 with TRBJ1-2; TRBD1 matches 7 bases. V shed 7 bases and J 10 bases; nucleotides not matched to a gene: 9. The CDR3 covers 12 residues. From germline, CDR1 is LGHNT and CDR2 FRNRAP. In DNA, the CDR3 is TGTGCTAGTGTCCAGGGACAGAGCTACTACACCTTC. Translated, it gives CASVQGQSYYTF.

The chain employs TRBV28 and TRBJ2-5; TRBD2 might be the D (6 bases). Germline loops: CDR1 MDHEN, CDR2 SYDVKM. V gave up 5 bases and J gave up 1 base, with 11 bases separating them. This CDR3 region has 14 residues. CDR3 loop: CASSPGGFQETQYF. In DNA form, the CDR3 reads TGTGCCAGCAGTCCCGGAGGGTTCCAAGAGACCCAGTACTTC. Drawing the rest from reference TRBV28 and TRBJ2-5, the complete variable domain is DVKVTQSSRYLVKRTGEKVFLECVQDMDHENMFWYRQDPGLGLRLIYFSYDVKMKEKGDIPEGYSVSREKKERFSLILESASTNQTSMYLCASSPGGFQETQYFGPGTRLLVL.